The 30 T cell receptor beta chains below were found in one sample sequenced in a study of CD8 T cells in Susac syndrome. After extraction with the RNeasy kit, about 0.45 to 1 ug of the RNA was reverse transcribed using random hexamers. TCRdb recomputed calls from the immunoSEQ multiplex PCR reads with MiXCR, one row per CDR3 protein. Among fewer than 60,000 distinct CDR3 sequences listed, around 93% were seen once. The sample was CD8+ T cells from PBMCs. Receptor source: a human donor with Susac syndrome.

The rearrangement uses TRBV18 and TRBJ2-7, with D perhaps matching TRBD2 (5 bases). CDR3 size: 12 residues. Trimming removed 6 bases at V and 3 bases at J, with 9 bases between. Germline lookup yields CDR1 KGHSH and CDR2 LQKENI. The CDR3 here is CASSPRGYEQYF. The CDR3 nucleotides read TGTGCCAGCTCCCCTCGGGGCTACGAGCAGTACTTC.

The chain uses TRBV7-7 and TRBJ2-5; TRBD2 agrees at 10 bases. V dropped 2 bases and J dropped 4; count of bases not matched to a gene: 7. The CDR3 has 16 residues. Germline V gene data show CDR1 as SSHAT and CDR2 as FNYEAQ (reference sequence). The CDR3 reads CASSLRAGGQIETQYF. In nucleotides, the CDR3 is TGTGCCAGCAGCTTAAGAGCGGGGGGGCAGATAGAGACCCAGTACTTC.

Only one count was recorded for this clonotype. The genes are TRBV20-1 and TRBJ1-2; D unclear. Germline V lookup: CDR1 DFQATT, CDR2 SNEGSKA (reference sequence). CDR3 length: 13 residues. V lost 6 bases and J lost 0, with 11 bases in between. The CDR3 loop is CSATSLTNYGYTF. The CDR3 bases are TGCAGTGCCACTAGCTTAACTAACTATGGCTACACCTTC.

The gene calls are TRBV4-2 and TRBJ1-5; TRBD1 matches at 10 bases. V gave up 1 base and J gave up 2 bases; unmatched junction bases: 5. The CDR3 has 17 amino acids. Germline CDR1 reads LGHNA; CDR2 reads YNFKEQ. The CDR3 DNA reads as TGTGCCAGCAGCCAAGCCGAGGGGACAGGGGGCAATCAGCCCCAGCATTTT. Translating it yields CASSQAEGTGGNQPQHF.

The chain recombines TRBV7-3 with TRBJ2-3, with 10 bases that match TRBD1. The CDR3 runs to 15 residues. CDR1 and CDR2 from the germline V gene are SGHTA and FQGTGA. After removal of 4 bases from V and 6 bases from J, the junction contained 7 bases not matched to a gene. CDR3 nucleotide sequence: TGTGCCAGCAGCTCGACAGGGGGCGTTGGGGATACGCAGTATTTT. It translates to CASSSTGGVGDTQYF.

The chain has TRBV7-2 and TRBJ1-2, with unresolved D. The CDR3 runs to 13 residues. The V end lost 6 bases, the J end lost 7 bases, and 15 bases lay between the germline ends. Germline V gives CDR1 SGHTA, CDR2 FQGNSA. CDR3 sequence (DNA): TGTGCCAGCAGACGAGGACGGCCCGCTGGCTACACCTTC. Protein product: CASRRGRPAGYTF.

The rearrangement links TRBV12-3 or TRBV12-4 to TRBJ2-3; 8 nucleotides line up with TRBD2. Unmatched junction bases numbered 8, after V lost 3 bases and J lost 3 bases. The CDR3 spans 16 residues. The CDR3 nucleotides are TGTGCCAGCAGTTTTGGCCCAGCGGGGGTGACAGATACGCAGTATTTT. It yields the protein CASSFGPAGVTDTQYF.

The genes are TRBV12-3 or TRBV12-4 and TRBJ2-6; maybe TRBD1 (6 bases). There are 20 residues in the CDR3. V was clipped by 6 bases and J by 1 base, with 25 bases between them. The CDR3 is CASSPRRTDVTQSGANVLTF. In nucleotides, the CDR3 is TGTGCCAGCAGCCCACGCCGGACAGACGTAACCCAATCTGGGGCCAACGTCCTGACTTTC.

J is TRBJ1-4 and V is TRBV30; no definite D call. The CDR3 extends over 16 amino acids. The germline gives CDR1 GTSNPN, CDR2 SVGIG (reference sequence). Trimming shortened V by 0 bases and J by 7 bases, and 18 bases separated the two germline ends. The CDR3 DNA follows: TGTGCCTGGAGTGTTGTTGGGCTAGCAAATTCTGAAAAACTGTTTTTT. Translation: CAWSVVGLANSEKLFF.

The chain employs TRBV6-4 and TRBJ2-2; 8 bases match TRBD2. Germline loops: CDR1 MRHNA, CDR2 SNTAGT. The J segment lost 3 bases and the V segment lost 4 bases, leaving 1 base of the junction unmatched. The CDR3 runs 14 residues. CDR3 residues: CASSVRGDTGELFF. CDR3 coding DNA: TGTGCCAGCAGTGTGCGGGGGGACACCGGGGAGCTGTTTTTT.

The table lists this clonotype with a count of one. The chain uses TRBV20-1 and TRBJ2-1, with D maybe TRBD1 (6 bases). Germline CDR1 and CDR2: DFQATT and SNEGSKA (reference sequence). Trimming took 5 bases from V and 8 from J, leaving 16 bases between them. This CDR3 is built from 13 residues. The CDR3 bases are TGCAGTGCTTTTGCCAGGGGAATCGATGAGCAGTTCTTC. Its protein is CSAFARGIDEQFF.

The chain joins TRBV29-1 to TRBJ2-5; perhaps TRBD2 as D (6 bases). CDR1 is SQVTM and CDR2 is ANQGSEA in the germline V gene. The CDR3 spans 14 residues. V was pared by 2 bases and J by 7 bases, with 17 bases between. For the CDR3, the DNA is TGCAGCGTTGAATCACCGACTAGTTCCGGGACCCAGTACTTC. It specifies CSVESPTSSGTQYF.

The V call is TRBV7-9, the J call TRBJ2-1; unclear D gene. The CDR3 is 14 amino acids. CDR1 is SEHNR and CDR2 is FQNEAQ in the germline V gene (reference sequence). Trimming took off 4 bases at V and 7 bases at J, with 14 bases between the two ends. DNA of the CDR3: TGTGCCAGCAGCTCCCCCGCGGTTGCAAATGAGCAGTTCTTC. It encodes CASSSPAVANEQFF.

The chain links TRBV20-1 to TRBJ1-6; no clear D. The CDR3 length is 14 residues. In germline, CDR1 is DFQATT, CDR2 SNEGSKA (reference sequence). Trimming removed 1 base at V and 10 bases at J, with 14 bases between. CDR3 bases: TGCAGTGCTAGAGGTAGGAGGGAATCATCACCCCTCCACTTT. It specifies CSARGRRESSPLHF.

V is TRBV12-5 and J is TRBJ2-7, with TRBD1 identical over 10 bases. Per germline, CDR1 LGHNT and CDR2 FRNRAP. The CDR3 totals 15 residues. Trimming removed 4 bases from V and 0 bases from J; junction bases left unmatched: 3. Here the CDR3 DNA reads TGTGCTAGTGGTTCCCGGGACAGGGGCTCCTACGAGCAGTACTTC. Translating it yields CASGSRDRGSYEQYF.

The count of this clonotype is one. The chain employs TRBV29-1 and TRBJ2-2, with unresolved D. The CDR3 runs 16 residues. Germline V gene data show CDR1 as SQVTM and CDR2 as ANQGSEA. The V end was cut by 0 bases, the J end by 0 bases, with 11 bases between. DNA of the CDR3: TGCAGCGTTGAAGATCGAAGGCAGCCGAACACCGGGGAGCTGTTTTTT. Translated: CSVEDRRQPNTGELFF.

The table lists this clonotype with a few counts. The chain combines TRBV18 with TRBJ2-5; the D gene is possibly TRBD2 (5 bases). V was cut by 3 bases and J by 4 bases, with 6 bases left in between. CDR1 KGHSH and CDR2 LQKENI come from the germline V gene. This CDR3 comprises 12 residues. The CDR3 is CASSPEGETQYF. CDR3 nucleotides: TGTGCCAGCTCACCCGAGGGAGAGACCCAGTACTTC.

This sequence joins TRBV29-1 and TRBJ2-1; 9 bases are a match to TRBD2. CDR3 length: 18 residues. The V gene's germline CDR1 is SQVTM and CDR2 ANQGSEA. With V trimmed by 1 base and J by 0 bases, 10 bases remained unmatched. CDR3 DNA: TGCAGCGTTGAAGGACTAGCGGAGACATCGAGCTCCTACAATGAGCAGTTCTTC. As protein: CSVEGLAETSSSYNEQFF.

The chain has TRBV29-1 and TRBJ1-1; D call uncertain. The germline V gene has CDR1 SQVTM and CDR2 ANQGSEA. The CDR3 covers 13 residues. Between the trimmed V and J ends, which lost 5 bases and 0 bases, there was a span of 10 bases. In DNA form, the CDR3 reads TGCAGCGTTATTGATGAAATGAACACTGAAGCTTTCTTT. This translates into CSVIDEMNTEAFF.

The CDR3 loop reads CSVDGTGSSNYGYTF. CDR3 nucleotides: TGCAGCGTTGACGGTACAGGGAGTTCTAACTATGGCTACACCTTC. The rearrangement joins TRBV29-1 to TRBJ1-2; TRBD1 might be the D (6 bases). Trimming cost V 3 bases and J 0 bases, with 14 bases left between them. The CDR3 is 15 residues long. Per the germline V gene, CDR1 is SQVTM and CDR2 is ANQGSEA.

The chain employs TRBV6-5 and TRBJ2-5, with 10 positions matching TRBD2. V shed 3 bases, J shed 2 bases, and the junction held 6 bases outside the gene matches. The CDR3 loop spans 16 amino acids. CDR1 MNHEY and CDR2 SVGAGI come from the germline V gene. The CDR3 nucleotides are TGTGCCAGCAGTTATTTGGGACTAGCGAAACAAGAGACCCAGTACTTC. Its translation is CASSYLGLAKQETQYF.

The genes are TRBV7-8 and TRBJ1-2; possibly TRBD1 for D (6 bases). This CDR3 spans 14 amino acids. The germline V gene encodes CDR1 SGHVS and CDR2 FQNEAQ. Deletions cut 2 bases from V and 4 bases from J, with 11 bases between. In DNA, the CDR3 is TGTGCCAGCAGCTTACGCAGGGGCCCCTATGGCTACACCTTC. This gives the protein CASSLRRGPYGYTF.

The rearrangement links TRBV7-9 to TRBJ1-6, with TRBD1 identical over 9 bases. Trimming at V came to 6 bases and at J to 8 bases, leaving 8 bases not matched to a gene. The CDR3 loop spans 15 amino acids. In germline, CDR1 is SEHNR, CDR2 FQNEAQ (reference sequence). The CDR3 protein is CASRQEQGAYSPLHF. CDR3 nucleotide sequence: TGTGCCAGCAGGCAAGAACAGGGGGCTTATTCACCCCTCCACTTT.

The chain links TRBV29-1 to TRBJ1-1; D is unclear. V lost 5 bases and J lost 5, with 15 bases in between. Germline assignment: CDR1 SQVTM and CDR2 ANQGSEA. The CDR3 consists of 13 residues. The CDR3 region has the DNA TGCAGCGTTTCGGCGGGCGTGCGGACTGAAGCTTTCTTT. It specifies CSVSAGVRTEAFF.

This chain joins TRBV7-8 and TRBJ2-1, with TRBD1 matching over 8 bases. V trimming: 4 bases; J trimming: 10 bases; junction bases outside the gene matches: 6. There are 13 residues in the CDR3. CDR1 SGHVS and CDR2 FQNEAQ come from the germline V gene. CDR3: CASSYRTGKEQFF. The CDR3 bases are TGTGCCAGCAGCTACCGGACAGGGAAGGAGCAGTTCTTC.

The DNA of the CDR3 is TGTGCCAGCAGTGAGAGTGCAGGGGGGCTCTACGAGCAGTACTTC. It is translated as CASSESAGGLYEQYF. V usage is TRBV2 and J usage is TRBJ2-7; maybe TRBD1 (7 bases). This CDR3 spans 15 amino acids. Germline V gene data show CDR1 as SNHLY and CDR2 as FYNNEI. Trimming removed 3 bases from V and 3 bases from J, with 15 bases in between.

The J gene is TRBJ2-5, the V gene TRBV4-3, with D tentatively TRBD2 (6 bases). The germline V gene encodes CDR1 LGHNA and CDR2 YSLEER. The CDR3 totals 15 residues. V gave up 0 bases and J gave up 5 bases, with 13 bases separating them. The CDR3 region is CASSQEIAALETQYF. As DNA, the CDR3 is TGCGCCAGCAGCCAAGAAATAGCGGCCTTGGAGACCCAGTACTTC.

The chain has TRBV9 and TRBJ1-5; the match to TRBD1 covers 7 bases. This CDR3 contains 14 residues. Trimming removed 4 bases from V and 4 bases from J; junction bases left unmatched: 5. Germline V lookup: CDR1 SGDLS, CDR2 YYNGEE. The CDR3 is CASSPGQLNQPQHF. The CDR3 DNA follows: TGTGCCAGCAGCCCGGGACAGCTTAATCAGCCCCAGCATTTT.

This clonotype occurred once. The chain joins TRBV12-3 or TRBV12-4 to TRBJ2-1; the match to TRBD2 covers 10 bases. The V gene end was trimmed by 5 bases and the J gene end by 3 bases; junction bases not matched to a gene: 4. This CDR3 region has 15 residues. The CDR3 region is CASSPLAGVYNEQFF. In nucleotides, the CDR3 is TGTGCCAGCAGTCCTCTAGCGGGGGTCTACAATGAGCAGTTCTTC.

V and J are TRBV30 and TRBJ2-1; D is unresolved. V dropped 3 bases and J dropped 1 base, with 10 bases sitting between them. The CDR3 extends over 14 amino acids. In germline, CDR1 is GTSNPN, CDR2 SVGIG (reference sequence). The CDR3 DNA is TGTGCCTGGAGATGGCCCTCTTCCTACAATGAGCAGTTCTTC. This sequence encodes CAWRWPSSYNEQFF.